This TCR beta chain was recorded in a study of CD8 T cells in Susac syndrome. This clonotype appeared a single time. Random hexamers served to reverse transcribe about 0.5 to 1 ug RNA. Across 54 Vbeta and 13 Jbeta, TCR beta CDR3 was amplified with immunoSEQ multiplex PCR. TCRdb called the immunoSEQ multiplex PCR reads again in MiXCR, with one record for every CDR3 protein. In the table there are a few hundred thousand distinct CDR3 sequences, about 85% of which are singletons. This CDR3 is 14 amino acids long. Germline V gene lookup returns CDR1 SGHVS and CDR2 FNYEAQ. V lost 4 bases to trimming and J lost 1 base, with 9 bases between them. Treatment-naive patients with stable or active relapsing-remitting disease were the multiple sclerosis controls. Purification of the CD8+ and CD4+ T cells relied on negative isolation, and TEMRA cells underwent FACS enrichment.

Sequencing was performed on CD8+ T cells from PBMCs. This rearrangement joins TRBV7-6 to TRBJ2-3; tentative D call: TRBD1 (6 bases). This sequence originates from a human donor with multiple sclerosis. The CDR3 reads CASSWGHGTDTQYF. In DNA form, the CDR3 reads TGTGCCAGCAGCTGGGGACACGGCACAGATACGCAGTATTTT.